What follows describes a single T cell receptor (beta chain). Its cognate antigen is unknown. Germline V CDR1 and CDR2: SEHNR, FQNEAQ (reference sequence). The CDR3 spans 18 residues. The V end was cut by 9 bases, the J end by 5 bases, with 28 bases between. The data were taken from a study of T cell responses to AZD1222 COVID-19 vaccine. Overall study results and limits: The breadth and depth of Spike-specific TCRs increased once two AZD1222 doses had been given. Possibly, clonal diversity was underestimated; donors were largely white British and included more females.

Clones were read by immunoSEQ multiplex PCR, and TCRdb kept only the in-frame ones, dropping some. The sample yields 100,000 or so clones, 85% to 90% seen once. The rearrangement uses TRBV7-9 and TRBJ2-2; perhaps D is TRBD1 or TRBD2 (6 bases each). The material sequenced was peripheral blood, taken on day 0 of AZD1222 vaccination. This sequence originates from an adult in good health. CDR3 in amino acids: CARHPTPGGGPGTGELFF. CDR3 bases: TGTGCCAGGCACCCAACGCCCGGGGGCGGGCCGGGGACCGGGGAGCTGTTTTTT. Filled out from reference TRBV7-9 and TRBJ2-2, the complete variable domain reads DTGVSQNPRHKITKRGQNVTFRCDPISEHNRLYWYRQTLGQGPEFLTYFQNEAQLEKSRLLSDRFSAERPKGSFSTLEIQRTEQGDSAMYLCARHPTPGGGPGTGELFFGEGSRLTVL.